These 17 T cell receptor beta chains originate from one sample sequenced in a study of control samples from healthy donors and cancer patients. Sequenced by immunoSEQ multiplex PCR; TCRdb stores in-frame clones only, minus some. The table records 65,000 to 80,000 clones, 70% to 90% of them present only once. The sequenced material came from PBMCs. The receptors derive from a woman aged 55-69 years with head and neck cancer.

This chain uses TRBV5-6 with TRBJ2-1; TRBD2 matches at 10 bases. This CDR3 has 17 residues. Trimming at V came to 0 bases and at J to 3 bases, leaving 6 bases not matched to a gene. In germline, CDR1 is SGHDT, CDR2 YYEEEE. CDR3 sequence reads: CASSLGPSGSVYNEQFF. The DNA for the CDR3 is TGTGCCAGCAGCTTGGGTCCTAGCGGGAGTGTCTACAATGAGCAGTTCTTC.

The V and J genes are TRBV27 and TRBJ1-4, with 8 bases fitting TRBD1. Germline trimming cut 5 bases from V and 6 bases from J; bases unmatched to any gene: 5. Germline V gene data show CDR1 as MNHEY and CDR2 as SMNVEV (reference sequence). CDR3 size: 14 residues. CDR3 loop: CASSPTGVHEKLFF. CDR3 coding DNA: TGTGCCAGCAGTCCGACAGGGGTTCATGAAAAACTGTTTTTT.

The rearrangement links TRBV3-1 (or the pseudogene TRBV3-2) to TRBJ1-3; D not certain. Germline CDR1 reads LGHDT; CDR2 reads YNNKEL (reference sequence). V lost 3 bases and J 6 bases, leaving 3 bases between the germline ends. The CDR3 length is 11 residues. CDR3 loop: CASSHENTIYF. Here the CDR3 DNA reads TGTGCCAGCAGCCACGAAAACACCATATATTTT.

V and J are TRBV6-1 and TRBJ2-3; 11 nucleotides align to TRBD2. After removal of 0 bases from V and 4 bases from J, the junction contained 3 bases not matched to a gene. Germline V lookup: CDR1 MNHNS, CDR2 SASEGT. CDR3 size: 16 residues. This chain's CDR3 is CASSEATSGIADTQYF. The CDR3 nucleotides are TGTGCCAGCAGTGAAGCGACTAGCGGGATTGCAGATACGCAGTATTTT.

This chain joins TRBV6-5 and TRBJ1-6; possible D gene TRBD1, 6 bases. In germline, CDR1 is MNHEY, CDR2 SVGAGI. Between the trimmed V and J ends, which lost 0 bases and 14 bases, there was a span of 8 bases. This CDR3 comprises 12 residues. CDR3 residues: CASSYSGGTLHF. CDR3 bases: TGTGCCAGCAGTTACTCTGGGGGCACCCTCCACTTT.

The chain employs TRBV30 and TRBJ1-3; D might be TRBD1 (6 bases). Looked up from germline, CDR1 is GTSNPN and CDR2 is SVGIG (reference sequence). With 4 bases removed from V and 3 bases from J, the gap between germline ends came to 7 bases. This CDR3 is built from 12 residues. CDR3 sequence reads: CAWTGDGNTIYF. As DNA, the CDR3 is TGTGCCTGGACAGGGGATGGAAACACCATATATTTT.

The J gene is TRBJ2-7, the V gene TRBV18, with D possibly called TRBD1 or TRBD2 (6 bases each). The CDR3 has 14 amino acids. Germline V gene lookup returns CDR1 KGHSH and CDR2 LQKENI. The ends were cut back, 3 bases at V and 4 bases at J, with 13 bases in the middle. This CDR3 is CASSPGRGRYEQYF. The CDR3 nucleotides read TGTGCCAGCTCACCGGGACGGGGGCGTTACGAGCAGTACTTC.

J is TRBJ2-2 and V is TRBV5-5; TRBD1 matches at 7 bases. V lost 5 bases and J lost 3; bases outside the gene matches: 7. CDR3 length equals 15 residues. Germline V gives CDR1 SGHKS, CDR2 YYEKEE (reference sequence). This CDR3 is CASRLTGKDTGELFF. The CDR3 coding sequence is TGTGCCAGCAGGCTGACAGGGAAGGACACCGGGGAGCTGTTTTTT.

The V and J genes are TRBV24-1 and TRBJ2-3; 9 bases match TRBD1. The CDR3 runs 16 residues. The germline V gene encodes CDR1 KGHDR and CDR2 SFDVKD. The V gene end was trimmed by 4 bases and the J gene end by 4 bases; junction bases not matched to a gene: 8. DNA for the CDR3: TGTGCCACCAGTGAGCCCCGGGACAGGGATCCAGATACGCAGTATTTT. Translation gives CATSEPRDRDPDTQYF.

CDR3 sequence: CASSTGGGVTEAFF. DNA of the CDR3: TGCGCCAGCAGCACCGGGGGAGGTGTCACTGAAGCTTTCTTT. The chain recombines TRBV10-1 with TRBJ1-1; TRBD1 is a possible D gene (5 bases). The CDR3 is 14 residues long. V lost 6 bases and J lost 4, with 15 bases in between. CDR1 WNHNN and CDR2 SYGVQD come from the germline V gene (reference sequence).

Only a few counts were recorded for this clone. The chain carries TRBV28 and TRBJ2-1; 14 nucleotides align to TRBD2. V lost 5 bases and J lost 0; bases outside the gene matches: 3. Germline V CDR1 and CDR2: MDHEN, SYDVKM. The CDR3 totals 17 residues. CDR3 coding DNA: TGTGCCAGCAGTCGGACTAGCGGGAGGAGCTCCTACAATGAGCAGTTCTTC. This codes for CASSRTSGRSSYNEQFF.

The rearrangement joins TRBV19 to TRBJ2-2; tentatively, D is TRBD2 (5 bases). The CDR3 covers 14 residues. Per germline, CDR1 LNHDA and CDR2 SQIVND (reference sequence). V lost 4 bases and J 0 bases, leaving 6 bases between the germline ends. CDR3 amino acids: CASSTRANTGELFF. The CDR3 coding sequence is TGTGCCAGTAGTACGCGGGCGAACACCGGGGAGCTGTTTTTT.

This clone has more than one count but fewer than ten. The chain combines TRBV5-5 with TRBJ2-4; tentative D call: TRBD2 (5 bases). This CDR3 has 15 residues. Germline CDR1 and CDR2: SGHKS and YYEKEE (reference sequence). The V and J ends lost 0 bases and 4 bases respectively, with 11 bases between them. The CDR3 region is CASSLAVDLKNIQYF. In nucleotides, the CDR3 is TGTGCCAGCAGCTTGGCTGTGGACTTAAAAAACATTCAGTACTTC.

CDR3 residues: CASRASTGNFEKLFF. As DNA, the CDR3 is TGTGCCAGCAGAGCGTCGACAGGGAACTTTGAAAAACTGTTTTTT. The genes are TRBV6-5 and TRBJ1-4; 7 nucleotides match TRBD1. CDR3 length: 15 residues. The V segment lost 6 bases and the J segment 7 bases; nucleotides outside the gene matches: 11. Germline CDR1 reads MNHEY; CDR2 reads SVGAGI.

The V and J genes are TRBV11-3 and TRBJ1-1, with D possibly being TRBD1 (6 bases). The CDR3 length is 14 residues. The germline V gene has CDR1 SGHNT and CDR2 YENEEA. Trimming removed 2 bases from V and 1 base from J, with 8 bases in between. The CDR3 DNA follows: TGTGCCAGCAGCTTAAAGGGGGGGAACACTGAAGCTTTCTTT. Its protein product is CASSLKGGNTEAFF.

The chain employs TRBV10-2 and TRBJ2-3; D is unclear. V lost 3 bases, J lost 8 bases, and 9 bases lay in between. From germline, CDR1 is WSHSY and CDR2 SAAADI. The CDR3 totals 12 residues. CDR3 nucleotide sequence: TGCGCCAGCAGTGACGTGTTGGTTACGCAGTATTTT. Translation gives CASSDVLVTQYF.

CDR3 sequence (DNA): TGCGCCAGCAGCTTGGAGGCAGGCTCCGGGGAGCTGTTTTTT. Amino acids: CASSLEAGSGELFF. V usage is TRBV5-1 and J usage is TRBJ2-2, with D unclear. The length of the CDR3 is 14 residues. The ends were cut back, 0 bases at V and 6 bases at J, with 9 bases in the middle. The V gene's germline CDR1 is SGHRS and CDR2 YFSETQ.